The 7 T cell receptor beta chains presented below share a single source sample, sequenced in a study of control samples from healthy donors and cancer patients. TCRdb's table, derived via immunoSEQ multiplex PCR, lists solely in-frame clones and lacks some. The sample includes approximately 190,000 clones, 90% to 95% of them seen just once. Material for sequencing was blood. The source is a man aged 25 to 40 in good health.

This chain links TRBV6-6 with TRBJ1-6; D is ambiguous. V lost 7 bases, J lost 6 bases, and 19 bases lay in between. Germline-derived CDR1 and CDR2 are MNHNY and SVGAGI (reference sequence). The CDR3 has 16 amino acids. Here the CDR3 reads CASTLPGLAVNSPLHF. The CDR3 DNA follows: TGTGCCAGCACCCTACCCGGACTGGCCGTTAATTCACCCCTCCACTTT.

This clone has more than one count but fewer than ten. V gene TRBV2 combines with J gene TRBJ1-5, with TRBD1 matching 7 bases. In germline, CDR1 is SNHLY, CDR2 FYNNEI. V lost 8 bases to trimming and J lost 1 base; unmatched junction nucleotides: 14. The CDR3 length is 17 residues. CDR3 DNA sequence: TGTGCCAGCGCCCGCATTGGAGGGGGCGGAAGCAATCAGCCCCAGCATTTT. Protein: CASARIGGGGSNQPQHF.

The CDR3 nucleotides read TGTGCCTGGAGCGGGACAGAGAATCAAGTAGCTTTCTTT. Its protein product is CAWSGTENQVAFF. The chain employs TRBV30 and TRBJ1-1; 7 bases match TRBD1. Germline V gene lookup returns CDR1 GTSNPN and CDR2 SVGIG (reference sequence). The CDR3 totals 13 residues. V was pared by 3 bases and J by 10 bases, with 11 bases of the junction left unmatched.

V is TRBV28 and J is TRBJ1-6; D remains ambiguous. With 8 bases removed from V and 8 bases from J, the gap between germline ends came to 10 bases. The CDR3 runs 12 residues. Germline V CDR1 and CDR2: MDHEN, SYDVKM. CDR3 in amino acids: CASSLRDSPLHF. As DNA, the CDR3 is TGTGCCAGCTCTCTCCGGGATTCACCCCTCCACTTT.

The J gene is TRBJ1-6, the V gene TRBV10-3, with D possibly being TRBD1 (6 bases). This CDR3 is 15 amino acids long. Germline-derived CDR1 and CDR2 are ENHRY and SYGVKD. V shed 2 bases and J shed 10 bases, with 15 bases lying between them. For the CDR3, the DNA is TGTGCCATCAGTGAGCTCGGGGGCACTACCTCACCCCTCCACTTT. This encodes CAISELGGTTSPLHF.

The chain uses TRBV7-9 and TRBJ2-3, with 7 bases aligning to TRBD1. Germline CDR1 is SEHNR and CDR2 is FQNEAQ (reference sequence). This CDR3 spans 16 amino acids. The trim removed 5 bases at V and 2 bases at J, leaving 10 bases unmatched. This CDR3 reads CASSPGQLIDTDTQYF. The CDR3 bases are TGTGCCAGCAGCCCGGGACAGCTAATCGACACAGATACGCAGTATTTT.

This clone was detected a few times. The V gene is TRBV19, the J gene TRBJ1-1; D might be TRBD1 (6 bases). The germline V gene has CDR1 LNHDA and CDR2 SQIVND (reference sequence). The V end lost 5 bases, the J end lost 3 bases, and 16 bases lay between the germline ends. There are 15 residues in the CDR3. DNA for the CDR3: TGTGCCAGTAGTCAGGTGTCAGGGGATGACACTGAAGCTTTCTTT. It translates to CASSQVSGDDTEAFF.